This T cell receptor beta chain was observed in a study of shared clonotypes between healthy human individuals. This clone was seen a single time. Naive CD8 cells lacked CD45RO and underwent positive selection for CCR7, leaving out terminally differentiated effector memory CD45RA+ cells. The ends were cut back, 2 bases at V and 3 bases at J, with 17 bases in the middle. Germline values: CDR1 KGHSH, CDR2 LQKENI. The CDR3 consists of 16 residues. Here immunoSEQ multiplex PCR was the method, and the copy in TCRdb shows in-frame clones only, minus some. The sample has under 2,000,000 clones, just under 95% seen once; the top ten hold less than 1.5%.

This receptor was identified in a man aged 18 to 29 in good health. The sequenced sample consisted of naive CD8+ T cells sorted from blood. The chain joins TRBV18 to TRBJ2-7, with a possible D match to TRBD2 (5 bases). CDR3 nucleotides: TGTGCCAGCTCACCAAGGGTAGCGACTACTAACTACGAGCAGTACTTC. It is translated as CASSPRVATTNYEQYF.